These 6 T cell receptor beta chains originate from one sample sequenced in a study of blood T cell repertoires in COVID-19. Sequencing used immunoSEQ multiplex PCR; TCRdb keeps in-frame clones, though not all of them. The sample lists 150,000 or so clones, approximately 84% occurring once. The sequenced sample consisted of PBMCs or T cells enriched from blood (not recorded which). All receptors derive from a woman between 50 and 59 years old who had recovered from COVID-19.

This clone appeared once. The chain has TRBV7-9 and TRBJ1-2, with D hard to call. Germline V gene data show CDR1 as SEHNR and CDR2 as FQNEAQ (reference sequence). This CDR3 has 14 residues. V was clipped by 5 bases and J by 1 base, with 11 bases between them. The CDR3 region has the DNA TGTGCCAGCAGCCCGGGGAGACTTAACTATGGCTACACCTTC. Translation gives CASSPGRLNYGYTF.

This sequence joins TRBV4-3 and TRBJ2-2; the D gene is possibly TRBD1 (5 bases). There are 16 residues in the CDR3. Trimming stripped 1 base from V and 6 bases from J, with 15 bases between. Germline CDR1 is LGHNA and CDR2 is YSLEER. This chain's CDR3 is CASSQGSKQGAGELFF. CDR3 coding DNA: TGCGCCAGCAGCCAAGGATCAAAGCAGGGTGCCGGGGAGCTGTTTTTT.

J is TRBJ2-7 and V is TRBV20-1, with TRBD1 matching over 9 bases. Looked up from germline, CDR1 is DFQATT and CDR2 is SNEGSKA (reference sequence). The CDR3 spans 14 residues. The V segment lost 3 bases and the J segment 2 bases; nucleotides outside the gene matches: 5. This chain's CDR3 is CSASGTGRTYEQYF. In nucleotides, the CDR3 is TGCAGTGCTAGTGGGACAGGGAGGACCTACGAGCAGTACTTC.

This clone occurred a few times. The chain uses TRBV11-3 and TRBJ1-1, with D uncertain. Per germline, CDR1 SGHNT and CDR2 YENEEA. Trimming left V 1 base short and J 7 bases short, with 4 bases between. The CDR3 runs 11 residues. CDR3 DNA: TGTGCCAGCAGCTTAGCAGATGAAGCTTTCTTT. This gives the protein CASSLADEAFF. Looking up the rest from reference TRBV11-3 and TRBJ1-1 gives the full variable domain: EAGVVQSPRYKIIEKKQPVAFWCNPISGHNTLYWYLQNLGQGPELLIRYENEEAVDDSQLPKDRFSAERLKGVDSTLKIQPAELGDSAVYLCASSLADEAFFGQGTRLTVV.

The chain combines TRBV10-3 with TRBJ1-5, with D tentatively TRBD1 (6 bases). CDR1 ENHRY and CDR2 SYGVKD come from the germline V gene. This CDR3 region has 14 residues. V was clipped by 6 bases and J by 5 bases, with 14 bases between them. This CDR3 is CAIRKQGGDQPQHF. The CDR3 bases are TGTGCCATCAGAAAACAGGGAGGGGATCAGCCCCAGCATTTT.

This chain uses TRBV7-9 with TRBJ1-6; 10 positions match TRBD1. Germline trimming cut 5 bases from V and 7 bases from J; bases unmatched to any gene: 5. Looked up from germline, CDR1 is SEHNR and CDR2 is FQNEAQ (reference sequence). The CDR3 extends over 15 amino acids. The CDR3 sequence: CASSDGTGVNSPLHF. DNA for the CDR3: TGTGCCAGCAGCGATGGGACAGGGGTGAATTCACCCCTCCACTTT. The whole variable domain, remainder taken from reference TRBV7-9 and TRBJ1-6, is DTGVSQNPRHKITKRGQNVTFRCDPISEHNRLYWYRQTLGQGPEFLTYFQNEAQLEKSRLLSDRFSAERPKGSFSTLEIQRTEQGDSAMYLCASSDGTGVNSPLHFGNGTRLTVT.